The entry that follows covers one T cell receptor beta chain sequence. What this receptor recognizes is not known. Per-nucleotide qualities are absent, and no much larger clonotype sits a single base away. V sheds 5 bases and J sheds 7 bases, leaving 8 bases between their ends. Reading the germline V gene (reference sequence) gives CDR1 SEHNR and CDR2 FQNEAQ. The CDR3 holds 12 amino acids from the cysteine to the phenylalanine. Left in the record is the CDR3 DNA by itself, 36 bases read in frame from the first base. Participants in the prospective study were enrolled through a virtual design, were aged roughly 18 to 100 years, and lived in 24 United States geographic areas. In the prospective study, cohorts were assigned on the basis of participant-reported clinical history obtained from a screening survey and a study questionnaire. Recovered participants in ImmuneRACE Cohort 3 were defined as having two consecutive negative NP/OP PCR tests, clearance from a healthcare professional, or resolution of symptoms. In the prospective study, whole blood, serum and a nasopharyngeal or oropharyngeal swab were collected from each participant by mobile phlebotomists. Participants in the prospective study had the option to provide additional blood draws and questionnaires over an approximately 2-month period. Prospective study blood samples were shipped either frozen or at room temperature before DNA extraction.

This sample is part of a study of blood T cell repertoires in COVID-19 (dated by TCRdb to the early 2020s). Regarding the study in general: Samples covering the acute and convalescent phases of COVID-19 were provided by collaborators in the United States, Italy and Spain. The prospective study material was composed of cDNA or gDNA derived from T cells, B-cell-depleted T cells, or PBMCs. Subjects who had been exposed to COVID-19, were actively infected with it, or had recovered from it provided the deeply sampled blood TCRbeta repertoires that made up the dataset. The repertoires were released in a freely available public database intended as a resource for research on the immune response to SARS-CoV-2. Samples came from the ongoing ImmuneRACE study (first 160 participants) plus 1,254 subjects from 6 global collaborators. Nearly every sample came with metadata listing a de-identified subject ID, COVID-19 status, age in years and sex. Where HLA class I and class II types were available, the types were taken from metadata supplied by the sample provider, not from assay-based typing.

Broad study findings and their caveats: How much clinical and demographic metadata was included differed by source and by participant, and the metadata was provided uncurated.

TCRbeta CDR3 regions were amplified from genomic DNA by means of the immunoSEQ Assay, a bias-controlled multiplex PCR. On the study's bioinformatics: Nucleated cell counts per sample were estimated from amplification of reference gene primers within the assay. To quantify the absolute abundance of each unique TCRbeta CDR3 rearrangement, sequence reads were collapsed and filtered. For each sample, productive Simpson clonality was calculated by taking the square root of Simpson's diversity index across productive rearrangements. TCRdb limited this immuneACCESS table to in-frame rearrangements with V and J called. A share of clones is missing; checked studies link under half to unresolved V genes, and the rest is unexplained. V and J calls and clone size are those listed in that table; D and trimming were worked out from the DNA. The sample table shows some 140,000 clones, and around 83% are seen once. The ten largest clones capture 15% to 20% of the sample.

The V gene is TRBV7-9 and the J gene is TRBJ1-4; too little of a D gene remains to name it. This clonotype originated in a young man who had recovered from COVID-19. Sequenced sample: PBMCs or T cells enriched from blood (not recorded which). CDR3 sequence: CASSPGFEKLFF. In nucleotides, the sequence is TGTGCCAGCAGCCCCGGGTTTGAAAAACTGTTTTTT.